The clone carrying this T cell receptor beta chain has a single count. The germline gives CDR1 SGDLS, CDR2 YYNGEE. V was cut by 4 bases and J by 2 bases, with 16 bases left in between. The CDR3 extends over 16 amino acids. These data originate in a study of shared clonotypes between healthy human individuals. For every subset, genomic DNA was evenly distributed across several immunoSEQ plates. Scientists sequenced DNA from unsorted PBMC on ten immunoSEQ deep assay plates. Assay used: immunoSEQ multiplex PCR; TCRdb lists only in-frame clones, some missing. Here the sample spans roughly 490,000 clones, 70% to 80% being singletons. HIV-negative, healthy adults without recent acute infections or vaccinations were the donors.

The V and J genes are TRBV9 and TRBJ1-3; D might be TRBD1 (5 bases). The TCR sequence derives from a woman aged 40 to 49 in good health. Some clones in this sample may be carry-over from other donors' samples. What was sequenced was PBMCs. CDR3: CASSLLTQGPGNTIYF. The CDR3 coding sequence is TGTGCCAGCAGCCTTCTCACCCAGGGTCCTGGAAACACCATATATTTT.